The 3 T cell receptor beta chains presented below share a single source sample, sequenced in a study of cytomegalovirus exposure and HLA in healthy donors. The study ran its PCR with 60 Vbeta and 13 Jbeta primers. The repertoire was sequenced with immunoSEQ multiplex PCR; TCRdb's copy has only in-frame clones and lacks some. The sample records fewer than 250,000 clones, around 77% being singletons. Sequencing input: PBMCs. The receptors originated from a woman aged 18-29 years in good health and CMV-seronegative.

The chain links TRBV29-1 to TRBJ1-3, with a tentative D call TRBD1 (5 bases). Germline CDR1 is SQVTM and CDR2 is ANQGSEA. This CDR3 spans 14 amino acids. V shed 6 bases and J shed 0 bases, with 12 bases lying between them. The CDR3 bases are TGCAGCGTCGTGGACACACGCTCTGGAAACACCATATATTTT. This codes for CSVVDTRSGNTIYF. Based on the CDR3 plus reference TRBV29-1 and TRBJ1-3, the full variable domain is SAVISQKPSRDICQRGTSLTIQCQVDSQVTMMFWYRQQPGQSLTLIATANQGSEATYESGFVIDKFPISRPNLTFSTLTVSNMSPEDSSIYLCSVVDTRSGNTIYFGEGSWLTVV.

The V call is TRBV6-1, the J call TRBJ1-1, with no clear D. The CDR3 spans 17 residues. Per germline, CDR1 MNHNS and CDR2 SASEGT. V was pared by 0 bases and J by 0 bases, with 14 bases between. The chain's CDR3 is CASSEAPGRGLNTEAFF. CDR3 in DNA: TGTGCCAGCAGTGAAGCGCCGGGGAGAGGATTGAACACTGAAGCTTTCTTT.

This clone was detected only a few times. The gene calls are TRBV7-2 and TRBJ2-7; possibly TRBD2 for D (5 bases). V was trimmed by 1 base and J by 3 bases, leaving 16 bases between them. From germline, CDR1 is SGHTA and CDR2 FQGNSA. This CDR3 is 16 amino acids long. The CDR3 here is CASSLGVSAVVYEQYF. CDR3 nucleotide sequence: TGTGCCAGCAGCTTAGGAGTATCAGCGGTCGTCTACGAGCAGTACTTC.